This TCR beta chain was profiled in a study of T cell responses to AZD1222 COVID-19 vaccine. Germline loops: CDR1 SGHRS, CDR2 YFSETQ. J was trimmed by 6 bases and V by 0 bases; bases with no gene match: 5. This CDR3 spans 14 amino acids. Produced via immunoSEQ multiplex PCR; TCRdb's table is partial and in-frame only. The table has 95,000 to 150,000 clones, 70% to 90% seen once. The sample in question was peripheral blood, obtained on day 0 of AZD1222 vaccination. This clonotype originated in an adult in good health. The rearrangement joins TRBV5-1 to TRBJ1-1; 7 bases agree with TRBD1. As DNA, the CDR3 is TGCGCCAGCAGCTTGGCCAGGGGGGTCGCTGAAGCTTTCTTT. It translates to CASSLARGVAEAFF.